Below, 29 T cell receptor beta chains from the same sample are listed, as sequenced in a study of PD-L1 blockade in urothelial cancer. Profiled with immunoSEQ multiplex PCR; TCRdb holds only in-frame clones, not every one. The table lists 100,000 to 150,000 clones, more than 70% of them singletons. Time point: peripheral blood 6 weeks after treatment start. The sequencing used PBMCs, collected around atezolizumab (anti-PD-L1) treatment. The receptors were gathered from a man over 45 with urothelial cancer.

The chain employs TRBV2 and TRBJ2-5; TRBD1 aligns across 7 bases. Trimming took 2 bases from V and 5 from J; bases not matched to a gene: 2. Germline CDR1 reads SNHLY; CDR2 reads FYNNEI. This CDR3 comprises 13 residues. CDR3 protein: CASSEIQGETQYF. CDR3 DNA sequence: TGTGCCAGCAGTGAAATACAGGGGGAGACCCAGTACTTC.

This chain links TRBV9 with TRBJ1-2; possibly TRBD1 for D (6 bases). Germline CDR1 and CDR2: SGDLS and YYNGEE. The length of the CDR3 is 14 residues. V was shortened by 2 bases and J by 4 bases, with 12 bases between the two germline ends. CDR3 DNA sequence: TGTGCCAGCAGCGTTGACGCGGACAGCTATGGCTACACCTTC. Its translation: CASSVDADSYGYTF.

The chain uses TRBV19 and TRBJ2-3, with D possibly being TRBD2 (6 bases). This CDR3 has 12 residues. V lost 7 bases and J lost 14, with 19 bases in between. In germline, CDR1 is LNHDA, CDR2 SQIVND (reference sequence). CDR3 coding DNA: TGTGCCAGTACCCAAAATAGCGGACGGTCGTATTTT. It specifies CASTQNSGRSYF.

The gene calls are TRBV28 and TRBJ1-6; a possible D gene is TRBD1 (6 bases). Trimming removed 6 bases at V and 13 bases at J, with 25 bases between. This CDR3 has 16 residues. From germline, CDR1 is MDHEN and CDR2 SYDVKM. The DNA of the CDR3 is TGTGCCAGCAGGCTTCGGGACACCCTTATAGGGTCCCCCCTCCACTTT. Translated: CASRLRDTLIGSPLHF.

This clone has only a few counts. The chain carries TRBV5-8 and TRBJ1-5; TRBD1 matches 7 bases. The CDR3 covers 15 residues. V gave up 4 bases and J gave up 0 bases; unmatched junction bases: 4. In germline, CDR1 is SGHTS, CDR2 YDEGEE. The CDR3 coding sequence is TGTGCCAGCAGCCCGGGACAGATTAGCAATCAGCCCCAGCATTTT. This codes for CASSPGQISNQPQHF. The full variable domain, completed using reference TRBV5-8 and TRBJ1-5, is EAGVTQSPTHLIKTRGQQATLRCSPISGHTSVYWYQQALGLGLQFLLWYDEGEERNRGNFPPRFSGRQFPNYSSELNVNALELEDSALYLCASSPGQISNQPQHFGDGTRLSIL.

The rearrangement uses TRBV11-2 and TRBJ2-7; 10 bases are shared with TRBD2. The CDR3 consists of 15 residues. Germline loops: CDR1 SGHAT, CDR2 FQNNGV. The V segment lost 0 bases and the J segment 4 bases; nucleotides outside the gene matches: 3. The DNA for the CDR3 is TGTGCCAGCAGCTTAGAACTAGCGGGGCTGTACGAGCAGTACTTC. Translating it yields CASSLELAGLYEQYF.

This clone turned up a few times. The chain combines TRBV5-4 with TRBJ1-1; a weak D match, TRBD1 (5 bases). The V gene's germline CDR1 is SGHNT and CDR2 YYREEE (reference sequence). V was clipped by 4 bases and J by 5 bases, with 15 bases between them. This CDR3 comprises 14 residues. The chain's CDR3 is CASSGGLRGTEAFF. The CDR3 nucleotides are TGTGCCAGCAGCGGGGGACTCCGGGGGACTGAAGCTTTCTTT.

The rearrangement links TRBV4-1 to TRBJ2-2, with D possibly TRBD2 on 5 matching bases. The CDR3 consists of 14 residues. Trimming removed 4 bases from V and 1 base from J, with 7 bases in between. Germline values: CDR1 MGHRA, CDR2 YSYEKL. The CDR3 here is CASSRERNTGELFF. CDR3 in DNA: TGCGCCAGCAGCCGGGAGCGGAACACCGGGGAGCTGTTTTTT.

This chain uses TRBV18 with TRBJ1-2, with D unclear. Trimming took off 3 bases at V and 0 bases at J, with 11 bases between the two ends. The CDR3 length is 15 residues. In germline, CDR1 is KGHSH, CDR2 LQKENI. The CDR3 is CASSPVASSNYGYTF. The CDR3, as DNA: TGTGCCAGCTCACCCGTGGCTTCGTCTAACTATGGCTACACCTTC. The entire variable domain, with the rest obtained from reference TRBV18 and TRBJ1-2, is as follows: NAGVMQNPRHLVRRRGQEARLRCSPMKGHSHVYWYRQLPEEGLKFMVYLQKENIIDESGMPKERFSAEFPKEGPSILRIQQVVRGDSAAYFCASSPVASSNYGYTFGSGTRLTVV.

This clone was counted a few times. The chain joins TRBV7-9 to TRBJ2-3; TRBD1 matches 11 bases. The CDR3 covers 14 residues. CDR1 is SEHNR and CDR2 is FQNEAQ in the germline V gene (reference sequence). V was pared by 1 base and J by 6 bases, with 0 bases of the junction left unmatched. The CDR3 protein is CASSLGTGGDTQYF. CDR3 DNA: TGTGCCAGCAGCTTAGGGACAGGGGGCGATACGCAGTATTTT.

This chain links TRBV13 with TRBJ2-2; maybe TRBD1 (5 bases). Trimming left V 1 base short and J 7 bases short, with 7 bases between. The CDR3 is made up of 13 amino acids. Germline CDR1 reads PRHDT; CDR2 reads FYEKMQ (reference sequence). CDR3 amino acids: CASSLVDSGELFF. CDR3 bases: TGTGCCAGCAGCTTAGTAGACAGCGGGGAGCTGTTTTTT.

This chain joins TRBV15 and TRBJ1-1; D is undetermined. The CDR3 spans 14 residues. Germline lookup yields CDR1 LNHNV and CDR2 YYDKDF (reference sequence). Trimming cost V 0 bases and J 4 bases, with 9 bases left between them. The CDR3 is CATSRDRVLTEAFF. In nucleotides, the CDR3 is TGTGCCACCAGCAGAGACCGAGTCCTCACTGAAGCTTTCTTT.

The CDR3 DNA reads as TGTGCCAGCAGTGAACGCGGGAACTATAATTCACCCCTCCACTTT. It codes for CASSERGNYNSPLHF. J is TRBJ1-6 and V is TRBV25-1; D remains ambiguous. Trimming took 2 bases from V and 3 from J, leaving 8 bases between them. The CDR3 runs 15 residues. Germline CDR1 MGHDK, CDR2 SYGVNS.

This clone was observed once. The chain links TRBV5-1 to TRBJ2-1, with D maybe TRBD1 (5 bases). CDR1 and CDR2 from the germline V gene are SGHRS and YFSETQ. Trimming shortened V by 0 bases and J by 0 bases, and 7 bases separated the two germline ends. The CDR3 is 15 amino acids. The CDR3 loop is CASSLGQNSYNEQFF. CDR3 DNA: TGCGCCAGCAGCTTGGGACAGAACTCCTACAATGAGCAGTTCTTC.

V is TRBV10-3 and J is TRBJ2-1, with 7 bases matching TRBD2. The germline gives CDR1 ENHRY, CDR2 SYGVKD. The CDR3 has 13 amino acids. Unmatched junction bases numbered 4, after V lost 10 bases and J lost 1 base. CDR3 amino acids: CASSGSSYNEQFF. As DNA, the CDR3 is TGTGCCAGTAGCGGGTCTTCCTACAATGAGCAGTTCTTC.

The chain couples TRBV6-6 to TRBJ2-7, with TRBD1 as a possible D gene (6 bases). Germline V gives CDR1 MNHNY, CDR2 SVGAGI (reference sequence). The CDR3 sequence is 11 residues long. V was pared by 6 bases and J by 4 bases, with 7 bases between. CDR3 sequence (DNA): TGTGCCAGCAGGGACAGTTACGAGCAGTACTTC. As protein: CASRDSYEQYF.

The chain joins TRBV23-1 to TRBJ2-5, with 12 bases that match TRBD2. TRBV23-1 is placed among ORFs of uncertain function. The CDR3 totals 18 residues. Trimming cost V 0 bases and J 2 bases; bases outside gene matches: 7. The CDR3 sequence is CASSQSGLAGGSQETQYF. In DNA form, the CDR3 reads TGCGCCAGCAGTCAATCGGGGCTAGCGGGAGGGTCTCAAGAGACCCAGTACTTC.

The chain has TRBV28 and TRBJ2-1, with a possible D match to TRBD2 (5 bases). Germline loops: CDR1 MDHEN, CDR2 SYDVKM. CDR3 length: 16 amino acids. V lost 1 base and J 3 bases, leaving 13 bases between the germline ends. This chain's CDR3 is CASSLLSSQSYNEQFF. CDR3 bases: TGTGCCAGCAGTTTATTATCTAGCCAGAGCTACAATGAGCAGTTCTTC. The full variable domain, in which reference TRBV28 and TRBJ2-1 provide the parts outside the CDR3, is DVKVTQSSRYLVKRTGEKVFLECVQDMDHENMFWYRQDPGLGLRLIYFSYDVKMKEKGDIPEGYSVSREKKERFSLILESASTNQTSMYLCASSLLSSQSYNEQFFGPGTRLTVL.

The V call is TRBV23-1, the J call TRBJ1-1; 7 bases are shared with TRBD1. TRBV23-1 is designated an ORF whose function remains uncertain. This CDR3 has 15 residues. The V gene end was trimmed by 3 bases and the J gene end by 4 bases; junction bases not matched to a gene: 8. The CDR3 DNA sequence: TGCGCCAGCAGTCATCGAGCAGGGGGAAGCACTGAAGCTTTCTTT. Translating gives CASSHRAGGSTEAFF.

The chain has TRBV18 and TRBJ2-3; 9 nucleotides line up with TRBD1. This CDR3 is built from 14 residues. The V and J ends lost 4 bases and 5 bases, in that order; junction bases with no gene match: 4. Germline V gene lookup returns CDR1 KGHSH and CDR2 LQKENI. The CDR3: CASSHGTGKDTQYF. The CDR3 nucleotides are TGTGCCAGCTCACACGGGACAGGGAAAGATACGCAGTATTTT.

CDR3 residues: CASSRDRGQWNEQYF. The CDR3 DNA is TGTGCCAGCAGCCGGGACAGGGGGCAGTGGAACGAGCAGTACTTC. The rearrangement links TRBV5-8 to TRBJ2-7; TRBD1 matches at 12 bases. The V gene's germline CDR1 is SGHTS and CDR2 YDEGEE. The CDR3 has 15 residues. V lost 4 bases to trimming and J lost 5 bases; unmatched junction nucleotides: 7.

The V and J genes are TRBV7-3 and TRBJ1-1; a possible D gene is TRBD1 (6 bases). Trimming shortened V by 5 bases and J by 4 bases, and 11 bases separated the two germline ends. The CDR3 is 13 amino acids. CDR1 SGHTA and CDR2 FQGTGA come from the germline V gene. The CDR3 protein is CASSADRATEAFF. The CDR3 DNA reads TGTGCCAGCAGCGCGGACAGAGCCACTGAAGCTTTCTTT.

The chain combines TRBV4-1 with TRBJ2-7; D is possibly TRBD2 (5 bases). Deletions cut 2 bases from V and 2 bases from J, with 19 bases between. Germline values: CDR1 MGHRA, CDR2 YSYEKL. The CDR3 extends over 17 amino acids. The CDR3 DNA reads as TGCGCCAGCAGCCAATTAATGGATGACTACTACCCCTACGAGCAGTACTTC. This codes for CASSQLMDDYYPYEQYF.

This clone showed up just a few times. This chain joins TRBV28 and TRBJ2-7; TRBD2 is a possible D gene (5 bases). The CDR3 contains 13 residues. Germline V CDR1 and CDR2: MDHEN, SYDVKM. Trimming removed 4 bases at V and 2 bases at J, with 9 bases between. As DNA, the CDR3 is TGTGCCAGCAGTTCCGGACTTCCCTACGAGCAGTACTTC. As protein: CASSSGLPYEQYF.

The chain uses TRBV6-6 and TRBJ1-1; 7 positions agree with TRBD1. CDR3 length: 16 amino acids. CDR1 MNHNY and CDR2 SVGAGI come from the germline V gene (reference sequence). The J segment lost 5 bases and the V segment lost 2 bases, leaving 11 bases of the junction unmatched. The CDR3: CASSYPTGYRGTEAFF. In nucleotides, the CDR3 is TGTGCCAGCAGTTACCCGACAGGGTACAGAGGGACTGAAGCTTTCTTT.

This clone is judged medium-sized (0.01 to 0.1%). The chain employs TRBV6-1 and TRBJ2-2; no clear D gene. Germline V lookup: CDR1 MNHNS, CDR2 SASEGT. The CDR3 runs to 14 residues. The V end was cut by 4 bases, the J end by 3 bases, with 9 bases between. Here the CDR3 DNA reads TGTGCCAGCAGTGCAACAGCTCACACCGGGGAGCTGTTTTTT. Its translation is CASSATAHTGELFF.

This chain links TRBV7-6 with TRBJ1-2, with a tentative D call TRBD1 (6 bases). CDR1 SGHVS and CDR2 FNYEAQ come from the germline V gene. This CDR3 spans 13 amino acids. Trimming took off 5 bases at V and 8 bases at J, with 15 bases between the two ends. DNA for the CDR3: TGTGCCAGCAGCGCGGACCTTAGGGGGGGCTACACCTTC. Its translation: CASSADLRGGYTF.

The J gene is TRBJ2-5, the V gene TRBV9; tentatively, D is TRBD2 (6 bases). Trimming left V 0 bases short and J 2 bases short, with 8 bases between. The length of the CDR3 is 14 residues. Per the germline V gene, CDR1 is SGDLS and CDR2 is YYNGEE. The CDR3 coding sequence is TGTGCCAGCAGCGTAGGCGGGGTTCAAGAGACCCAGTACTTC. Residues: CASSVGGVQETQYF.

CDR3 in amino acids: CASNLGEGGEQYF. CDR3 nucleotide sequence: TGTGCCAGCAACTTGGGGGAGGGAGGGGAGCAGTACTTC. The chain is built from TRBV9 and TRBJ2-7; 7 positions match TRBD2. CDR1 SGDLS and CDR2 YYNGEE come from the germline V gene. The CDR3 extends over 13 amino acids. V was pared by 6 bases and J by 7 bases, with 10 bases of the junction left unmatched.